These 4 T cell receptor beta chains came from one sample sequenced in a study of blood T cell repertoires in COVID-19. Clones were sequenced by immunoSEQ multiplex PCR, and TCRdb holds only the in-frame ones, with some missing. Here the sample spans about 3,400 clones, approximately 84% being singletons. The sample taken for sequencing was peripheral blood. These receptors were taken from a human donor in a cohort sampled during active COVID-19.

This chain links TRBV5-1 with TRBJ2-5, with D possibly TRBD2 on 6 matching bases. Germline V gene lookup returns CDR1 SGHRS and CDR2 YFSETQ. Trimming removed 3 bases from V and 9 bases from J, with 21 bases in between. The CDR3 spans 15 residues. The CDR3 here is CASSSAGTVAESQYF. The CDR3 nucleotides are TGCGCCAGCAGCTCGGCAGGGACTGTGGCGGAGTCCCAGTACTTC.

The rearrangement uses TRBV29-1 and TRBJ2-2; maybe TRBD2 (6 bases). The CDR3 has 15 residues. Germline-derived CDR1 and CDR2 are SQVTM and ANQGSEA. Trimming removed 4 bases at V and 4 bases at J, with 16 bases between. CDR3 residues: CSVVGGGLTTGELFF. DNA of the CDR3: TGCAGCGTTGTGGGGGGAGGCCTGACCACCGGGGAGCTGTTTTTT.

The V gene is TRBV4-1, the J gene TRBJ1-2; 7 bases map to TRBD1. In germline, CDR1 is MGHRA, CDR2 YSYEKL. This CDR3 has 15 amino acids. Trimming cost V 4 bases and J 4 bases; bases outside gene matches: 9. The CDR3 bases are TGCGCCAGCAGCCCCGGTCCCGGGACAGCCTATGGCTACACCTTC. Translation gives CASSPGPGTAYGYTF.

The gene calls are TRBV2 and TRBJ1-2, with 8 bases fitting TRBD1. J was trimmed by 8 bases and V by 4 bases; bases with no gene match: 12. The germline gives CDR1 SNHLY, CDR2 FYNNEI. The CDR3 has 15 residues. CDR3 nucleotides: TGTGCCAGCAGTGTCTTCGGACAGGGCGCTGGCGGCTACACCTTC. The encoded protein is CASSVFGQGAGGYTF.